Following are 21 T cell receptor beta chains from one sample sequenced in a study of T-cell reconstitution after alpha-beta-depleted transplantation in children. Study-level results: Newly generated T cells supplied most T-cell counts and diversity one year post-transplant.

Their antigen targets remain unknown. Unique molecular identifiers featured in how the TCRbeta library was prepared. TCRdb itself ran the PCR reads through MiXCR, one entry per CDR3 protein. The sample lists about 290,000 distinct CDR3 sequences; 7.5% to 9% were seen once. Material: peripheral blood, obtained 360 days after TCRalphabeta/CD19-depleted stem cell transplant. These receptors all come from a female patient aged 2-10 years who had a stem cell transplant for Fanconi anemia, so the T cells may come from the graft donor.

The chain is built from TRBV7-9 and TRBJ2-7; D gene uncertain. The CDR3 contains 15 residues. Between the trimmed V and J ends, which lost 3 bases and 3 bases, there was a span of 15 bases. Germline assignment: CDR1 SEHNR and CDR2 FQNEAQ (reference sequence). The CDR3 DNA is TGTGCCAGCAGCTTTGCTGGGATCCCCATCTACGAGCAGTACTTC. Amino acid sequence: CASSFAGIPIYEQYF.

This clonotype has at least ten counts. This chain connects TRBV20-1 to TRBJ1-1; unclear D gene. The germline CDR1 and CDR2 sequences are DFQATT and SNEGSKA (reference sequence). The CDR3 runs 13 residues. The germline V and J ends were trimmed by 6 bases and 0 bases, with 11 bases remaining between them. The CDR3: CSAITALNTEAFF. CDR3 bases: TGCAGTGCCATCACAGCTTTGAACACTGAAGCTTTCTTT.

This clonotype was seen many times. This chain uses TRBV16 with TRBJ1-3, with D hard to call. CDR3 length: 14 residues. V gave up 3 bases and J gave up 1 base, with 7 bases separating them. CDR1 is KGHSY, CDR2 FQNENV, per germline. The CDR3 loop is CASSQDHSGNTIYF. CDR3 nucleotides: TGTGCCAGCAGCCAGGACCATTCTGGAAACACCATATATTTT.

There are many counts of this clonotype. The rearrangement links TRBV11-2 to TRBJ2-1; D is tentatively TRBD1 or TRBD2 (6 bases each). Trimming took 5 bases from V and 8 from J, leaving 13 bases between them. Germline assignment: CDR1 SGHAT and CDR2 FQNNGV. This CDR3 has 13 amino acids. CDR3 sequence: CASSTMGGDEQFF. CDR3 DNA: TGTGCCAGCAGCACGATGGGGGGCGATGAGCAGTTCTTC. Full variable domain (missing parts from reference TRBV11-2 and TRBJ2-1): EAGVAQSPRYKIIEKRQSVAFWCNPISGHATLYWYQQILGQGPKLLIQFQNNGVVDDSQLPKDRFSAERLKGVDSTLKIQPAKLEDSAVYLCASSTMGGDEQFFGPGTRLTVL.

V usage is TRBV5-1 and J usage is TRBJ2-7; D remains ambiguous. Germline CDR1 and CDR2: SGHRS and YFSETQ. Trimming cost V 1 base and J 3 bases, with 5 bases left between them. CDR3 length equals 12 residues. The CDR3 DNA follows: TGCGCCAGCAGCTTGACCCGCTACGAGCAGTACTTC. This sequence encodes CASSLTRYEQYF.

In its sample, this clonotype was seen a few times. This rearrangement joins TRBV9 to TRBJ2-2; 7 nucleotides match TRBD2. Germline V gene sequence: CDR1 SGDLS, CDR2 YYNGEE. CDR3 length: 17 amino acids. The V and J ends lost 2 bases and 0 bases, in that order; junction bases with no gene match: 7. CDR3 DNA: TGTGCCAGCAGCGTTCCAGCGGGGCGATCGAACACCGGGGAGCTGTTTTTT. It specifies CASSVPAGRSNTGELFF. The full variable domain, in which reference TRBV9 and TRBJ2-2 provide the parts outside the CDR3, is DSGVTQTPKHLITATGQRVTLRCSPRSGDLSVYWYQQSLDQGLQFLIQYYNGEERAKGNILERFSAQQFPDLHSELNLSSLELGDSALYFCASSVPAGRSNTGELFFGEGSRLTVL.

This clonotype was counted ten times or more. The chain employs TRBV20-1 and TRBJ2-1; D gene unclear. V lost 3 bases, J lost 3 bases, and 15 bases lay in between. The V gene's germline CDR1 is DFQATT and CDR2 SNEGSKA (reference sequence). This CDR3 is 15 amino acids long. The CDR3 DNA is TGCAGTGCTAGTCCTCAGGAGCTAGACTACAATGAGCAGTTCTTC. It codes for CSASPQELDYNEQFF.

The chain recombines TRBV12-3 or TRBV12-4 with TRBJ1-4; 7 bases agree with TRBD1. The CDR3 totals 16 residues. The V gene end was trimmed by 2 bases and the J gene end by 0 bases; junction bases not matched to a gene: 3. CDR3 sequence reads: CASSLRQGATNEKLFF. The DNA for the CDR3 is TGTGCCAGCAGTTTAAGGCAGGGGGCAACTAATGAAAAACTGTTTTTT.

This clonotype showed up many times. The CDR3 sequence: CASSTQIRFYNEQFF. In DNA, the CDR3 is TGTGCCAGCAGCACCCAAATTAGGTTTTACAATGAGCAGTTCTTC. The rearrangement uses TRBV21-1 and TRBJ2-1. TRBV21-1 is shown as a pseudogene. The CDR3 totals 15 residues.

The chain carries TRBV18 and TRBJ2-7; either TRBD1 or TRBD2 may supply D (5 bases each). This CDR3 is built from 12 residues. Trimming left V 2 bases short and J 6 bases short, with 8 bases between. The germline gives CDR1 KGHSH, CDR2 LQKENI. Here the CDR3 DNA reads TGTGCCAGCTCACCAGGGGCGGGCGAGCAGTACTTC. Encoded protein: CASSPGAGEQYF.

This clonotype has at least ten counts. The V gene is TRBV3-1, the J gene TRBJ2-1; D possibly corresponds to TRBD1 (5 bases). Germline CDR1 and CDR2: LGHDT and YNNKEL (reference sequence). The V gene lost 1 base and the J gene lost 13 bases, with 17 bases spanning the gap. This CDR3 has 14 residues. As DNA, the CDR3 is TGTGCCAGCAGCCAAGTTAGGGGATATGGGGCTCAGTTCTTC. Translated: CASSQVRGYGAQFF.

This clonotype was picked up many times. CDR3 sequence reads: CSAARRGLRSYNEQFF. CDR3 coding DNA: TGCAGTGCTGCGCGTAGGGGGCTTCGCTCGTACAATGAGCAGTTCTTC. The rearrangement joins TRBV20-1 to TRBJ2-1, with 7 nucleotides matching TRBD1. Germline CDR1 reads DFQATT; CDR2 reads SNEGSKA (reference sequence). Losses at the gene ends were 5 bases for V and 4 bases for J; bases not matched to a gene: 14. The CDR3 contains 16 residues.

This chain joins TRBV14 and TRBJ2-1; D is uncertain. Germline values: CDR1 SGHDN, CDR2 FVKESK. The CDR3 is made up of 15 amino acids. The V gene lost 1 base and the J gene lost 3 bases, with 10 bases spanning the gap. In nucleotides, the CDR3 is TGTGCCAGCAGCCAAGGAAGGCCCGGCTACAATGAGCAGTTCTTC. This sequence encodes CASSQGRPGYNEQFF.

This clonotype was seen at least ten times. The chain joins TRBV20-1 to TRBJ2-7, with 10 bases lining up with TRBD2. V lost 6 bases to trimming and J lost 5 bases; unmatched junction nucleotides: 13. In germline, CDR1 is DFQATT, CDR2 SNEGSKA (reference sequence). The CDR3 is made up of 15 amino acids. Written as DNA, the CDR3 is TGCAGTGCCCAGGATGCTCTAGCGGGGGTCCACGAGCAGTACTTC. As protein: CSAQDALAGVHEQYF.

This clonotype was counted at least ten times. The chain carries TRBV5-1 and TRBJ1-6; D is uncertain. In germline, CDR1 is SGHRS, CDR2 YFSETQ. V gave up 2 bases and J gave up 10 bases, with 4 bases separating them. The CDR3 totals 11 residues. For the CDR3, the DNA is TGCGCCAGCAGCTTACAATCACCCCTCCACTTT. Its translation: CASSLQSPLHF.

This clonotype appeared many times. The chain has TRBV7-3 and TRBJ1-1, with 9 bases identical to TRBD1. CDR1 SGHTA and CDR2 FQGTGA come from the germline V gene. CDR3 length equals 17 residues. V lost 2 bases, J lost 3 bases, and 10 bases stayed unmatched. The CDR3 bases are TGTGCCAGCAGCTTATATCCCGCCCGGACAGGGGACACTGAAGCTTTCTTT. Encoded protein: CASSLYPARTGDTEAFF.

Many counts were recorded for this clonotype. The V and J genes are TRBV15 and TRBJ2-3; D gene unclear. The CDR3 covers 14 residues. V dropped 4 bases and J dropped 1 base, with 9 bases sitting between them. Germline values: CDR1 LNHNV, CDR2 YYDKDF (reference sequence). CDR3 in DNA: TGTGCCACCAGCAACGAGTTTCGCACAGATACGCAGTATTTT. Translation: CATSNEFRTDTQYF.

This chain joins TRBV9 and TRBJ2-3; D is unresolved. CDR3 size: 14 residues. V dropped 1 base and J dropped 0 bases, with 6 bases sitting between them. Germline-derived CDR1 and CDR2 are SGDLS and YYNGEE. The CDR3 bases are TGTGCCAGCAGCGTAAAGTGGAGCACAGATACGCAGTATTTT. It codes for CASSVKWSTDTQYF. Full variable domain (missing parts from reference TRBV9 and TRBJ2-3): DSGVTQTPKHLITATGQRVTLRCSPRSGDLSVYWYQQSLDQGLQFLIQYYNGEERAKGNILERFSAQQFPDLHSELNLSSLELGDSALYFCASSVKWSTDTQYFGPGTRLTVL.

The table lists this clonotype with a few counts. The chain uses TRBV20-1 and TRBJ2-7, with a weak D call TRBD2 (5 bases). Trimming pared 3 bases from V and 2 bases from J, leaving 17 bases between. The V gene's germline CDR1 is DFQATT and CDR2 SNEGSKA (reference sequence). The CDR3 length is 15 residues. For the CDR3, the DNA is TGCAGTGCTAGCGCCCCTTGGAGGTCGGCCTACGAGCAGTACTTC. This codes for CSASAPWRSAYEQYF.

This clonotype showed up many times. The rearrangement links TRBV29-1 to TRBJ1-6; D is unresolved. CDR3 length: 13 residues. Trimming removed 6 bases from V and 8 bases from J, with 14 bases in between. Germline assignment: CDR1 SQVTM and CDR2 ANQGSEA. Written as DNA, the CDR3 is TGCAGCGTGGCGTCTACCTTGGATTCACCCCTCCACTTT. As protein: CSVASTLDSPLHF.

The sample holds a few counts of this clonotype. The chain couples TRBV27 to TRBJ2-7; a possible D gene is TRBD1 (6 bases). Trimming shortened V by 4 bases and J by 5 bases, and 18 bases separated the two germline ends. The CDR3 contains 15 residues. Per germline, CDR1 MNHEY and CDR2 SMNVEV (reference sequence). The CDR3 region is CASSSLQGWRDEQYF. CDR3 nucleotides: TGTGCCAGCAGTTCACTACAGGGTTGGAGAGACGAGCAGTACTTC.